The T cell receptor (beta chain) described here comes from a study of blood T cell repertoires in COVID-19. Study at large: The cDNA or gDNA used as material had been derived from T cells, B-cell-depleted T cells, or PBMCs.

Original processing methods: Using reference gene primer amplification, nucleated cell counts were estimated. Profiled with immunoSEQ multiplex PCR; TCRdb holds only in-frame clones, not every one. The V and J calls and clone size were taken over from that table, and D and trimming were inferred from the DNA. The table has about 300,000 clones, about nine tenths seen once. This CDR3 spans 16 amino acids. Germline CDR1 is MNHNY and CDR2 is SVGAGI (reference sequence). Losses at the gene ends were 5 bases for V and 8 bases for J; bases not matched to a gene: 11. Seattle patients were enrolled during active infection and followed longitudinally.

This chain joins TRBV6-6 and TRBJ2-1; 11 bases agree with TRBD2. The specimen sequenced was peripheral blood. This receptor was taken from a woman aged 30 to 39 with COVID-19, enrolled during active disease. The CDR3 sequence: CASSLLLAGDQDEQFF. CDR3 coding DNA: TGTGCCAGCAGTCTTCTACTAGCGGGAGACCAAGATGAGCAGTTCTTC.